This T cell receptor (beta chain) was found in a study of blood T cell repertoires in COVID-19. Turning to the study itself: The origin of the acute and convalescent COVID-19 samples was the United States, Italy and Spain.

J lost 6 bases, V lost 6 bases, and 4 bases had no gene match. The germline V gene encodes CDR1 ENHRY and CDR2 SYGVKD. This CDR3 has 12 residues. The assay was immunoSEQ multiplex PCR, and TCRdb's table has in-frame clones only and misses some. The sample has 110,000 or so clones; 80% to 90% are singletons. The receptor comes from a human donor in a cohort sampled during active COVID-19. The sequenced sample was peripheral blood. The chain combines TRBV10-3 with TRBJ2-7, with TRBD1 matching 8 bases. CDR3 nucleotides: TGTGCCATCAGAGACACAGGGGGCGAGCAGTACTTC. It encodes CAIRDTGGEQYF.